One and the same sample provided the 18 T cell receptor beta chains below, sequenced in a study of T cells after yellow fever vaccination. TCRdb independently ran MiXCR on the 5' RACE reads; one entry per CDR3 protein. Of 150,000 to 200,000 distinct CDR3 sequences in the sample, around 9.3% were seen once. Sequenced here: CD8+ T cells sorted from PBMCs, sampled 45 days after the yellow fever booster vaccination. The receptors come from a young man who received the YFV17D yellow fever vaccine.

The sample holds a few counts of this clonotype. The rearrangement joins TRBV7-8 to TRBJ1-1, with no clear D. This CDR3 is built from 11 residues. V lost 5 bases and J 3 bases, leaving 4 bases between the germline ends. CDR1 and CDR2 from the germline V gene are SGHVS and FQNEAQ. The CDR3 DNA is TGTGCCAGCAGCCTCTACACTGAAGCTTTCTTT. The encoded protein is CASSLYTEAFF.

In its sample, this clonotype was seen a few times. The chain joins TRBV6-6 to TRBJ1-2; tentative D call: TRBD1 (5 bases). Trimming pared 0 bases from V and 4 bases from J, leaving 12 bases between. This CDR3 has 15 residues. Germline CDR1 MNHNY, CDR2 SVGAGI (reference sequence). CDR3 residues: CASSYSSGPIYGYTF. Here the CDR3 DNA reads TGTGCCAGCAGTTACTCGTCAGGGCCCATCTATGGCTACACCTTC.

The chain couples TRBV6-1 to TRBJ2-2, with no clear D. The V and J ends lost 9 bases and 5 bases respectively, with 10 bases between them. The CDR3 totals 12 residues. The germline gives CDR1 MNHNS, CDR2 SASEGT. In DNA, the CDR3 is TGTGCCAGTGGAATTTGGACCGGGGAGCTGTTTTTT. Its protein is CASGIWTGELFF.

The chain is built from TRBV6-2 or TRBV6-3 and TRBJ2-2, with D uncertain. The V gene lost 8 bases and the J gene lost 0 bases, with 7 bases spanning the gap. CDR1 is MNHEY and CDR2 is SVGEGT in the germline V gene. The CDR3 extends over 13 amino acids. The CDR3 protein is CASGYSNTGELFF. The CDR3 nucleotides are TGTGCCAGCGGGTATTCGAACACCGGGGAGCTGTTTTTT.

This clonotype was observed a few times. V is TRBV3-1 and J is TRBJ2-3, with D possibly matching TRBD2 (6 bases). Trimming removed 1 base at V and 2 bases at J, with 16 bases between. This CDR3 contains 17 residues. Germline loops: CDR1 LGHDT, CDR2 YNNKEL (reference sequence). CDR3 region: CASSQVLGGRDTDTQYF. The CDR3, as DNA: TGTGCCAGCAGCCAAGTCCTCGGGGGTAGAGACACAGATACGCAGTATTTT.

This clonotype has more than one count but fewer than ten. J is TRBJ2-1 and V is TRBV9, with a possible D match to TRBD2 (5 bases). Deletions cut 3 bases from V and 4 bases from J, with 14 bases between. This CDR3 is built from 15 residues. Germline values: CDR1 SGDLS, CDR2 YYNGEE. CDR3 loop: CASSAGAAEYNEQFF. In DNA, the CDR3 is TGTGCCAGCAGCGCCGGAGCGGCAGAATACAATGAGCAGTTCTTC.

The chain couples TRBV6-5 to TRBJ1-5; D not resolved. Germline V gene sequence: CDR1 MNHEY, CDR2 SVGAGI. The CDR3 is made up of 13 amino acids. Trimming took 2 bases from V and 7 from J, leaving 9 bases between them. CDR3 loop: CASSYRPGQPQHF. CDR3 DNA sequence: TGTGCCAGCAGTTACCGTCCGGGCCAGCCCCAGCATTTT.

The chain uses TRBV12-3 or TRBV12-4 and TRBJ2-3, with 8 bases lining up with TRBD2. The CDR3 spans 16 residues. V trimming: 4 bases; J trimming: 5 bases; junction bases outside the gene matches: 11. CDR3 nucleotide sequence: TGTGCCAGCAGTTCCCGGGGGGGATGGCTTCAAGATACGCAGTATTTT. This translates into CASSSRGGWLQDTQYF.

The rearrangement links TRBV7-8 to TRBJ1-3; no reliable D call. Trimming cost V 5 bases and J 1 base, with 12 bases left between them. CDR3 length: 15 amino acids. The germline CDR1 and CDR2 sequences are SGHVS and FQNEAQ. The CDR3 DNA follows: TGTGCCAGCAGCCCCCTCCACAGATCTGGAAACACCATATATTTT. The encoded protein is CASSPLHRSGNTIYF.

This rearrangement joins TRBV12-3 or TRBV12-4 to TRBJ1-3; tentatively, D is TRBD1 (6 bases). With 6 bases removed from V and 8 bases from J, the gap between germline ends came to 20 bases. This CDR3 region has 15 residues. This CDR3 reads CASSPGLGGLDTIYF. DNA of the CDR3: TGTGCCAGCAGCCCGGGTCTAGGGGGGTTAGACACCATATATTTT.

This rearrangement joins TRBV4-3 to TRBJ2-7; TRBD1 is a possible D gene (5 bases). Trimming pared 1 base from V and 2 bases from J, leaving 9 bases between. Looked up from germline, CDR1 is LGHNA and CDR2 is YSLEER. The CDR3 totals 14 residues. In DNA, the CDR3 is TGCGCCAGCAGCCAAGGACAGAGCCCCTACGAGCAGTACTTC. Translation gives CASSQGQSPYEQYF.

There are a few counts of this clonotype. The rearrangement uses TRBV29-1 and TRBJ1-1, with D unresolved. CDR3 length: 14 amino acids. V was cut by 6 bases and J by 6 bases, with 20 bases left in between. CDR1 SQVTM and CDR2 ANQGSEA come from the germline V gene. The chain's CDR3 is CSVQAGVAFSEAFF. The CDR3 DNA follows: TGCAGCGTCCAAGCGGGAGTCGCTTTCTCTGAAGCTTTCTTT.

This clonotype was seen many times. The gene calls are TRBV4-2 and TRBJ2-2; D possibly corresponds to TRBD1 (6 bases). The germline V gene encodes CDR1 LGHNA and CDR2 YNFKEQ. Between the trimmed V and J ends, which lost 6 bases and 4 bases, there was a span of 15 bases. The CDR3 consists of 15 residues. CDR3 DNA: TGTGCCAGCAGTCACTACAGGGACGGCACCGGGGAGCTGTTTTTT. It codes for CASSHYRDGTGELFF.

V and J are TRBV19 and TRBJ1-6; no reliable D call. The germline CDR1 and CDR2 sequences are LNHDA and SQIVND (reference sequence). Trimming stripped 1 base from V and 9 bases from J, with 7 bases between. This CDR3 is built from 13 residues. CDR3 region: CASSIGRSSPLHF. CDR3 nucleotides: TGTGCCAGTAGTATAGGCCGAAGTTCACCCCTCCACTTT.

At least ten counts were recorded for this clonotype. The V gene is TRBV7-9, the J gene TRBJ2-7; D might be TRBD1 (5 bases). CDR1 is SEHNR and CDR2 is FQNEAQ in the germline V gene (reference sequence). The CDR3 runs 13 residues. V was pared by 5 bases and J by 4 bases, with 12 bases between. CDR3 in amino acids: CASSQGLRYEQYF. The DNA of the CDR3 is TGTGCCAGCAGCCAGGGTTTGCGGTACGAGCAGTACTTC.

V usage is TRBV20-1 and J usage is TRBJ2-1; unclear D gene. The CDR3 spans 13 residues. Germline CDR1 and CDR2: DFQATT and SNEGSKA (reference sequence). Trimming stripped 6 bases from V and 2 bases from J, with 11 bases between. This CDR3 is CSARLETYNEQFF. The CDR3 bases are TGCAGTGCCAGGCTCGAAACCTACAATGAGCAGTTCTTC.

The chain employs TRBV29-1 and TRBJ1-2; a weak D match, TRBD1 (6 bases). Trimming removed 3 bases at V and 6 bases at J, with 17 bases between. Per germline, CDR1 SQVTM and CDR2 ANQGSEA. This CDR3 region has 14 residues. The DNA for the CDR3 is TGCAGCGTTGATCCCGGGGGGGCCGGGAATGGCTACACCTTC. As protein: CSVDPGGAGNGYTF.

This clonotype appeared a few times. The chain carries TRBV29-1 and TRBJ2-7; no reliable D call. CDR1 and CDR2 from the germline V gene are SQVTM and ANQGSEA. V lost 0 bases, J lost 0 bases, and 9 bases lay in between. This CDR3 has 14 residues. The CDR3 region has the DNA TGCAGCGTTGAAGAACGCGGCAGCTCCTACGAGCAGTACTTC. It translates to CSVEERGSSYEQYF.